These 14 T cell receptor beta chains were all obtained from the same sample, sequenced in a study of T cell responses to AZD1222 COVID-19 vaccine (dated by TCRdb to the early 2020s). Libraries were constructed by the immunoSEQ multiplex PCR assay. TCRdb re-hosts the immuneACCESS table, in-frame sequences only. Its copies lack some clones; in the studies checked, an unresolved V gene accounts for under half of them, and the cause for the rest is not known. In this sample the table shows 100,000 or so clones, about 82% of which occur a single time. The ten largest make up about 1.5% of the sample. Sample time point, as interpreted from the label and publication: baseline before first vaccination. The sequenced sample was peripheral blood, obtained on day 0 of AZD1222 vaccination. These receptors originate from an adult in good health.

The CDR3 DNA reads TGTGCCAGCAGTTCGACAGGATCCCCTGAAGCTTTCTTT. It is translated as CASSSTGSPEAFF. The chain links TRBV28 to TRBJ1-1, with D possibly TRBD1 on 6 matching bases. This CDR3 has 13 amino acids. Germline loops: CDR1 MDHEN, CDR2 SYDVKM. Trimming removed 4 bases from V and 6 bases from J, with 12 bases in between.

The chain uses TRBV6-1 and TRBJ2-1, with unresolved D. The CDR3 covers 12 residues. V lost 0 bases and J 13 bases, leaving 10 bases between the germline ends. CDR1 and CDR2 from the germline V gene are MNHNS and SASEGT. The CDR3 spells CASSEAPVVQFF. CDR3 nucleotide sequence: TGTGCCAGCAGTGAAGCGCCGGTCGTCCAGTTCTTC.

The genes are TRBV9 and TRBJ2-5; 13 nucleotides line up with TRBD2. With 6 bases clipped from V and 4 bases from J, the junction kept 9 bases outside the gene matches. The CDR3 has 16 residues. CDR1 and CDR2 from the germline V gene are SGDLS and YYNGEE. This CDR3 is CASNSGTSGNGETQYF. DNA for the CDR3: TGTGCCAGCAACTCCGGGACTAGCGGGAACGGAGAGACCCAGTACTTC.

The count of this clone is one. The J gene is TRBJ2-1, the V gene TRBV19; 7 bases are shared with TRBD1. CDR3 length: 15 residues. V shed 3 bases and J 1 base; nucleotides not matched to a gene: 3. The germline V gene encodes CDR1 LNHDA and CDR2 SQIVND (reference sequence). Here the CDR3 reads CASSIGTESYNEQFF. The CDR3 DNA follows: TGTGCCAGTAGTATTGGGACAGAGTCCTACAATGAGCAGTTCTTC.

The genes are TRBV18 and TRBJ2-1; the match to TRBD2 covers 13 bases. This CDR3 is 16 amino acids long. CDR1 and CDR2 (germline): KGHSH, LQKENI. V dropped 4 bases and J dropped 8; count of bases not matched to a gene: 8. The CDR3 reads CASSLLLAGGRDEQFF. In DNA form, the CDR3 reads TGTGCCAGCTCACTCTTACTAGCGGGAGGGCGTGATGAGCAGTTCTTC.

This sequence joins TRBV28 and TRBJ2-7, with D maybe TRBD1 (6 bases). The V and J ends lost 2 bases and 3 bases respectively, with 11 bases between them. Germline values: CDR1 MDHEN, CDR2 SYDVKM. This CDR3 comprises 14 residues. This CDR3 reads CASSLATGNYEQYF. CDR3 DNA: TGTGCCAGCAGTTTAGCTACAGGGAACTACGAGCAGTACTTC. The whole variable domain, remainder taken from reference TRBV28 and TRBJ2-7, is DVKVTQSSRYLVKRTGEKVFLECVQDMDHENMFWYRQDPGLGLRLIYFSYDVKMKEKGDIPEGYSVSREKKERFSLILESASTNQTSMYLCASSLATGNYEQYFGPGTRLTVT.

V and J are TRBV30 and TRBJ1-3; no clear D gene. CDR1 is GTSNPN, CDR2 SVGIG, per germline (reference sequence). There are 14 residues in the CDR3. V dropped 6 bases and J dropped 0 bases, with 12 bases sitting between them. CDR3 DNA sequence: TGTGCCTGCCCGAAAGGTCTCTCTGGAAACACCATATATTTT. Its translation: CACPKGLSGNTIYF.

This clone showed up just once. The genes are TRBV24-1 and TRBJ1-1; no firm D call. V gave up 6 bases and J gave up 5 bases, with 12 bases separating them. The germline V gene encodes CDR1 KGHDR and CDR2 SFDVKD. The CDR3 sequence is 13 residues long. The DNA of the CDR3 is TGTGCCACCAGTACTAGCGGTGGGACTGAAGCTTTCTTT. Residues: CATSTSGGTEAFF.

A single count supports this clone. The V call is TRBV9, the J call TRBJ1-6, with D perhaps matching TRBD1 (5 bases). The CDR3 has 16 residues. Trimming took off 3 bases at V and 0 bases at J, with 10 bases between the two ends. The germline gives CDR1 SGDLS, CDR2 YYNGEE. The CDR3 DNA reads TGTGCCAGCAGCGAGAAGGGGAGCTCCTATAATTCACCCCTCCACTTT. Translated: CASSEKGSSYNSPLHF.

The chain links TRBV27 to TRBJ1-1; D is perhaps TRBD1 (5 bases). There are 14 residues in the CDR3. V dropped 3 bases and J dropped 3 bases, with 11 bases sitting between them. The germline gives CDR1 MNHEY, CDR2 SMNVEV (reference sequence). The CDR3 DNA reads TGTGCCAGCAGTTTTCAGGCAGGGTACACTGAAGCTTTCTTT. This translates into CASSFQAGYTEAFF.

The V gene is TRBV20-1, the J gene TRBJ1-2, with a tentative D call TRBD1 (5 bases). Per the germline V gene, CDR1 is DFQATT and CDR2 is SNEGSKA (reference sequence). The CDR3 loop spans 11 amino acids. V lost 6 bases to trimming and J lost 3 bases, with 8 bases between them. The DNA of the CDR3 is TGCAGTGCGCAACAGGACTATGGCTACACCTTC. Residues: CSAQQDYGYTF.

The chain has TRBV5-5 and TRBJ2-7; 11 nucleotides agree with TRBD2. This CDR3 spans 15 amino acids. The V gene's germline CDR1 is SGHKS and CDR2 YYEKEE (reference sequence). With V trimmed by 4 bases and J by 6 bases, 9 bases remained unmatched. The CDR3 DNA reads TGTGCCAGCAGCCCCAATAGCGGGAGGGCGTCCGAGCAGTACTTC. This gives the protein CASSPNSGRASEQYF.

V is TRBV28 and J is TRBJ1-5, with a weak D call TRBD1 (5 bases). Trimming took 8 bases from V and 2 from J, leaving 7 bases between them. This CDR3 is 12 amino acids long. Germline V gene lookup returns CDR1 MDHEN and CDR2 SYDVKM. The CDR3 coding sequence is TGTGCCAGCGACAGCCGCAATCAGCCCCAGCATTTT. This encodes CASDSRNQPQHF.

The chain couples TRBV30 to TRBJ1-1; weak D call: TRBD1 (5 bases). CDR1 and CDR2 from the germline V gene are GTSNPN and SVGIG (reference sequence). This CDR3 is 14 amino acids long. V lost 0 bases to trimming and J lost 6 bases, with 14 bases between them. CDR3 protein: CAWSVPGREAEAFF. The CDR3 DNA reads as TGTGCCTGGAGTGTACCGGGGCGCGAGGCTGAAGCTTTCTTT. Complete variable domain (other parts from reference TRBV30 and TRBJ1-1): SQTIHQWPATLVQPVGSPLSLECTVEGTSNPNLYWYRQAAGRGLQLLFYSVGIGQISSEVPQNLSASRPQDRQFILSSKKLLLSDSGFYLCAWSVPGREAEAFFGQGTRLTVV.